The present T cell receptor (beta chain) was sequenced within a study of tumor and adjacent non-tumor tissue in lung cancer. Study information: Aged 31 to 76 years, patients included under 13 men and 5 women with stage I to III disease. Whole-study findings and limits: Compared with tumor, normal lung showed significantly lower TCR diversity.

The germline CDR1 and CDR2 sequences are SGHTA and FQGNSA. Germline trimming cut 4 bases from V and 1 base from J; bases unmatched to any gene: 2. CDR3 size: 15 residues. Three rounds of nested PCR, following a modified ARM-PCR protocol, produced the TCRbeta library. TCRdb reanalysed the multiplex PCR reads using MiXCR and keeps one entry per CDR3 protein. This repertoire shows 90,000 to 110,000 distinct CDR3 sequences, 60% to 65% found once; its top ten account for roughly 19%. The template was RNA from unsorted bulk tissue. More than 3 cm separated this lung sample from the edge of the tumor. On this clonotype: Antigen specificity is unknown.

This sequence joins TRBV7-2 and TRBJ2-1, with 9 bases identical to TRBD2. Sequences were obtained from distant non-tumor lung tissue. The sequence derives from a man in his 60s with non-small cell lung cancer. The CDR3 spells CASSSSGGSYNEQFF. CDR3 DNA: TGTGCCAGCAGCTCAAGCGGGGGGTCCTACAATGAGCAGTTCTTC.